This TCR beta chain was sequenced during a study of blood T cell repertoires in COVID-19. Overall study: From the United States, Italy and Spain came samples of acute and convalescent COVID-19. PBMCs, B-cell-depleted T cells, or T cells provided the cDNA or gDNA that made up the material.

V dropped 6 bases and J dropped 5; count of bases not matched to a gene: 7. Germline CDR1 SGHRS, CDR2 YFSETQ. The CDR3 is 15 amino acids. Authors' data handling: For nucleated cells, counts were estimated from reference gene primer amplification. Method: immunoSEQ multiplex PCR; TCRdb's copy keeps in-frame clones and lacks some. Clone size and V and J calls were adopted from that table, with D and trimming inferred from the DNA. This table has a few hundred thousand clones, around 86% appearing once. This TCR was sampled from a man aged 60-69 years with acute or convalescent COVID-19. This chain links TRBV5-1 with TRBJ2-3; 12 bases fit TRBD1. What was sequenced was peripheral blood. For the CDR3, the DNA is TGCGCCAGCATCCCGGGGACAGGGGGCGTAGATACGCAGTATTTT. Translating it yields CASIPGTGGVDTQYF.